Listed below are T cell receptor beta chains from one sample, sequenced in a study. One entry per CDR3 protein results from TCRdb running MiXCR on the 5' RACE reads. The table records fewer than 6,500 distinct CDR3 sequences, 35% to 40% of them present only once. Sequenced material: memory CD4+ T cells sorted from blood. All receptors derive from a female donor with breast cancer. Both conserved end residues are part of each CDR3. D genes are given only for firm matches. Expanded clones are given a class, and other clones once, few, many or no size at all.

>TRBV5-1|TRBJ1-1|-|medium-sized
TGCGCCAGCAGCTTGGGACACAGGAACACTGAAGCTTTCTTT
CASSLGHRNTEAFF
>TRBV29-1|TRBJ2-7|-|medium-sized
TGCAGCGTTCTCCACTACGAGCAGTACTTC
CSVLHYEQYF
>TRBV4-3|TRBJ2-6|-|medium-sized
TGCGCCAGCAGCCGAAACTCTGGGGCCAACGTCCTGACTTTC
CASSRNSGANVLTF
>TRBV11-2|TRBJ2-1|TRBD1|-
TGTGCCAGCAGTTTCACAGGGGTGAGGTCCCACAATGAGCAGTTCTTC
CASSFTGVRSHNEQFF
>TRBV20-1|TRBJ2-7|TRBD1|many
TGCAGTGCTAGAGATGCCACCCGCAGGGGGCTATTCGAGCAGTACTTC
CSARDATRRGLFEQYF
>TRBV20-1|TRBJ2-7|-|-
TGCAGTGCTAGCGGAGGGCGCGAAAAAGACGAGCAGTACTTC
CSASGGREKDEQYF
>TRBV6-5|TRBJ2-5|TRBD1|-
TGTGCCAGCAGTACTCGGGGACAGGGGGGCTTTGGGACCCAGCACTTC
CASSTRGQGGFGTQHF
>TRBV7-2|TRBJ1-2|-|medium-sized
TGTGCCAGCAGCTTAGATATAATGAGGGGGGTCGCCTATGGCTACACCTTC
CASSLDIMRGVAYGYTF
>TRBV28|TRBJ2-3|-|-
TGTGCCAGCAGTTTATCGACATTGCGCGCAGATACGCAGTATTTT
CASSLSTLRADTQYF
>TRBV7-2|TRBJ2-3|-|-
TGTGCCAGCAGTCGACAGTATCGCGTAGATACGCAGTATTTT
CASSRQYRVDTQYF
>TRBV9|TRBJ1-1|TRBD1|medium-sized
TGTGCCAGCAGCGAACAGGGGGCGAACACTGAAGCTTTCTTT
CASSEQGANTEAFF
>TRBV5-1|TRBJ1-1|-|-
TGCGCCAGCACCCCCGGGAGCCCATTCAGGGACACTGAAGCTCTCTTT
CASTPGSPFRDTEALF
>TRBV7-2|TRBJ2-7|-|medium-sized
TGTGCCAGCAGCAAAGATTTGCACGAGCAGTACTTC
CASSKDLHEQYF